This T cell receptor (beta chain) is drawn from a study of OX40 agonist ivuxolimab in advanced cancers. Generated by immunoSEQ multiplex PCR, the TCRdb table keeps only in-frame clones and is missing some. Among fewer than 85,000 clones listed, 75% to 85% were seen once. The CDR3 spans 15 residues. Trimming at V came to 2 bases and at J to 0 bases, leaving 3 bases not matched to a gene. Germline V gives CDR1 MDHEN, CDR2 SYDVKM. The genes are TRBV28 and TRBJ2-7; TRBD1 matches at 8 bases. The starting material was CD4+ or CD8+ T cells sorted from blood, obtained in a trial of the OX40 agonist ivuxolimab. The origin of this receptor is an adult with an advanced solid tumor such as melanoma, head and neck, liver or kidney cancer. CDR3 coding DNA: TGTGCCAGCAGTTTAGATCAGGGGGCCTCCTACGAGCAGTACTTC. It translates to CASSLDQGASYEQYF.